The following is a TCR beta chain sequence with its context. The antigen remains undetermined. The sample originates from a study of T cells in tuberculosis. Overall study results and limits: Active tuberculosis patients had shorter CDR3-alpha; the beta difference was nonsignificant.

The germline V gene has CDR1 SNHLY and CDR2 FYNNEI. The length of the CDR3 is 15 residues. Trimming at V came to 7 bases and at J to 4 bases, leaving 6 bases not matched to a gene. The time point was: new active TB diagnosis, blood taken before or within 7 days of starting treatment. Active tuberculosis patients were new diagnoses, HIV-seronegative, South African, and aged 18 years or older. Assay: immunoSEQ multiplex PCR; the TCRdb copy retains only in-frame clones and omits some. The sample consists of about 49,000 clones, roughly 96% of them appearing once. The sample consisted of PBMCs, taken at tuberculosis diagnosis. This receptor was identified in an adult with tuberculosis. The chain joins TRBV2 to TRBJ2-1; TRBD2 agrees at 11 bases. The CDR3 protein is CASIRGLAEYNEQFF. The CDR3, as DNA: TGTGCCAGCATCCGGGGACTAGCGGAATACAATGAGCAGTTCTTC.